Shown below are 15 T cell receptor beta chains from a single sample sequenced in a study of blood T cell repertoires in COVID-19. Profiled with immunoSEQ multiplex PCR; TCRdb holds only in-frame clones, not every one. The data show about 190,000 clones, 84% seen once. The sequenced sample was peripheral blood. These receptors were collected from a human donor in a cohort sampled during active COVID-19.

J is TRBJ1-3 and V is TRBV12-3 or TRBV12-4, with D maybe TRBD1 (5 bases). Between the trimmed V and J ends, which lost 4 bases and 11 bases, there was a span of 12 bases. CDR3 length: 12 residues. CDR3 residues: CASSWGGAAIYF. DNA for the CDR3: TGTGCCAGCAGTTGGGGAGGGGCGGCCATATATTTT.

The J gene is TRBJ1-3, the V gene TRBV7-8, with TRBD1 as a possible D gene (6 bases). This CDR3 has 13 residues. Germline V gives CDR1 SGHVS, CDR2 FQNEAQ. The CDR3 sequence: CGTGLSSGNTIYF. The DNA of the CDR3 is TGTGGCACAGGGCTGAGTTCTGGAAACACCATATATTTT.

This chain connects TRBV7-9 to TRBJ1-4; 8 nucleotides agree with TRBD1. CDR3 length: 16 residues. The V gene's germline CDR1 is SEHNR and CDR2 FQNEAQ (reference sequence). The V segment lost 1 base and the J segment 8 bases; nucleotides outside the gene matches: 9. The CDR3 sequence is CASSLGITGGMEKLFF. The DNA of the CDR3 is TGTGCCAGCAGCTTAGGCATAACAGGGGGGATGGAAAAACTGTTTTTT.

This clone was seen only a few times. The chain joins TRBV10-1 to TRBJ1-2, with 11 bases identical to TRBD1. The CDR3 is made up of 16 amino acids. In germline, CDR1 is WNHNN, CDR2 SYGVQD (reference sequence). The J segment lost 2 bases and the V segment lost 6 bases, leaving 8 bases of the junction unmatched. The CDR3 nucleotides read TGCGCCAGCAGCGGGCGGGGACAGGGGGTAAACTATGGCTACACCTTC. Its translation: CASSGRGQGVNYGYTF.

The chain has TRBV20-1 and TRBJ1-4; D is undetermined. V gave up 7 bases and J gave up 11 bases, with 14 bases separating them. Germline V gene lookup returns CDR1 DFQATT and CDR2 SNEGSKA (reference sequence). The CDR3 has 11 residues. CDR3 coding DNA: TGCAGTGGTTTGTGGGCATCCAAACTGTTTTTT. Amino acids: CSGLWASKLFF.

This chain uses TRBV4-2 with TRBJ2-5, with D possibly being TRBD2 (5 bases). CDR1 and CDR2 (germline): LGHNA, YNFKEQ. This CDR3 region has 13 residues. Trimming cost V 0 bases and J 4 bases, with 6 bases left between them. The CDR3 nucleotides read TGTGCCAGCAGCCAAGATGGAGGAGAGACCCAGTACTTC. It yields the protein CASSQDGGETQYF.

This clone has a single count. This sequence joins TRBV2 and TRBJ1-2; D remains unclear. The CDR3 sequence is 14 residues long. The V end lost 4 bases, the J end lost 4 bases, and 13 bases lay between the germline ends. Looked up from germline, CDR1 is SNHLY and CDR2 is FYNNEI. CDR3 DNA: TGTGCCAGCAGTGCCCGGGGTCGGGCCTATGGCTACACCTTC. The encoded protein is CASSARGRAYGYTF.

The chain links TRBV4-2 to TRBJ1-2, with 9 bases identical to TRBD1. The ends lost 0 bases at V and 5 bases at J; junction bases unmatched: 16. The CDR3 spans 19 residues. In germline, CDR1 is LGHNA, CDR2 YNFKEQ. The CDR3 is CASSQDSGTGSHRAYGYTF. CDR3 bases: TGTGCCAGCAGCCAAGATTCAGGGACAGGGTCACATAGGGCTTATGGCTACACCTTC.

In this sample, this clone turned up once. V is TRBV30 and J is TRBJ1-2; D is ambiguous. CDR3 size: 14 residues. Trimming pared 3 bases from V and 4 bases from J, leaving 15 bases between. Germline values: CDR1 GTSNPN, CDR2 SVGIG (reference sequence). Here the CDR3 reads CAWRAGWGVYGYTF. In DNA form, the CDR3 reads TGTGCCTGGAGGGCGGGTTGGGGTGTCTATGGCTACACCTTC.

This sequence joins TRBV28 and TRBJ2-6, with D perhaps TRBD1 (7 bases). The length of the CDR3 is 18 residues. V was trimmed by 1 base and J by 2 bases, leaving 15 bases between them. CDR1 is MDHEN and CDR2 is SYDVKM in the germline V gene. The CDR3 sequence: CASSLSATGRPGANVLTF. In DNA, the CDR3 is TGTGCCAGCAGTTTATCAGCGACAGGGAGGCCTGGGGCCAACGTCCTGACTTTC.

The gene calls are TRBV7-4 and TRBJ1-6, with D tentatively TRBD1 (5 bases). This CDR3 has 23 residues. Germline V gene sequence: CDR1 SGHVT, CDR2 SQSDAQ. Deletions cut 3 bases from V and 2 bases from J, with 32 bases between. The CDR3 protein is CASSFAKRCFGTQGSPYNSPLHF. The CDR3 DNA reads as TGTGCCAGCAGCTTTGCCAAGAGATGCTTCGGGACTCAAGGTAGCCCCTATAATTCACCCCTCCACTTT.

This clone was seen a single time. The rearrangement uses TRBV6-5 and TRBJ1-2; 10 nucleotides align to TRBD1. The germline V gene encodes CDR1 MNHEY and CDR2 SVGAGI. V lost 6 bases to trimming and J lost 4 bases; unmatched junction nucleotides: 2. The CDR3 runs to 13 residues. The CDR3 bases are TGTGCCAGCAGGAGGGACAGGGGCTATGGCTACACCTTC. Its protein is CASRRDRGYGYTF.

This chain uses TRBV7-2 with TRBJ1-2; 9 bases are shared with TRBD1. The CDR3 contains 16 residues. Losses at the gene ends were 0 bases for V and 4 bases for J; bases not matched to a gene: 6. Germline values: CDR1 SGHTA, CDR2 FQGNSA. As DNA, the CDR3 is TGTGCCAGCAGCTTAGCGCTTGGGACAGGGCTCTATGGCTACACCTTC. Amino acid sequence: CASSLALGTGLYGYTF.

The rearrangement uses TRBV5-4 and TRBJ2-7; a weak D match, TRBD1 (5 bases). With 8 bases removed from V and 5 bases from J, the gap between germline ends came to 11 bases. The germline CDR1 and CDR2 sequences are SGHNT and YYREEE (reference sequence). This CDR3 spans 11 amino acids. The CDR3 nucleotides read TGTGCCAGTCAGGGTGGCGACGAGCAGTACTTC. Translating gives CASQGGDEQYF.

The rearrangement links TRBV6-5 to TRBJ1-3; no firm D call. Germline V gene data show CDR1 as MNHEY and CDR2 as SVGAGI. The CDR3 loop spans 13 amino acids. The ends were cut back, 9 bases at V and 10 bases at J, with 19 bases in the middle. CDR3 protein: CASSRSGALTIYF. In DNA, the CDR3 is TGTGCCAGTAGTCGGTCAGGTGCACTGACCATATATTTT.